These T cell receptor beta chains were read from a single sample in a study of blood T cells in healthy people across ages. In TCRdb, the 5' RACE reads were re-called with MiXCR into one record per CDR3 protein. The sample lists about 1.4 million distinct CDR3 sequences, approximately 59% seen once, with about 6.3% in the top ten. The sequenced sample was blood. The receptor set was obtained from a man in his late teens or twenties in good health. CDR3s include the opening cysteine and the closing phenylalanine or tryptophan. Fields, in order: clone size, V gene, D gene, J gene, CDR3 DNA, CDR3 protein. D genes are given only for firm matches. Where a row states a size, it is once, few, many or the class of an expanded clone; other rows omit it.

clone_size: -
v_call: TRBV10-3
d_call: TRBD2
j_call: TRBJ2-5
cdr3_nt: TGTGCCATCTCCGAGACTAGCGGGGATGAGCAGTACTTC
cdr3_aa: CAISETSGDEQYF

clone_size: few
v_call: TRBV20-1
d_call: -
j_call: TRBJ2-6
cdr3_nt: TGCAGTGCCAGGTCAGGGACTGGGGCCAACGTCCTGACTTTC
cdr3_aa: CSARSGTGANVLTF

clone_size: -
v_call: TRBV12-3/TRBV12-4
d_call: -
j_call: TRBJ2-7
cdr3_nt: TGTGCCAGCAGCTTGGCCCGACAGGTAAACTACGAGCAGTACTTC
cdr3_aa: CASSLARQVNYEQYF

clone_size: -
v_call: TRBV12-3/TRBV12-4
d_call: TRBD2
j_call: TRBJ2-3
cdr3_nt: TGTGCCAGCAGTCCCGTCCAAGTAGCGGGTCCCACAGATACGCAGTATTTT
cdr3_aa: CASSPVQVAGPTDTQYF

clone_size: -
v_call: TRBV20-1
d_call: TRBD1
j_call: TRBJ1-1
cdr3_nt: TGCAGTGCTAGGACAGGGGTCACTGAAGCTTTCTTT
cdr3_aa: CSARTGVTEAFF

clone_size: few
v_call: TRBV6-6
d_call: -
j_call: TRBJ2-3
cdr3_nt: TGTGCCAGCAGACCACAAGGTCCGAATGAACACGATACGCAGTATTTT
cdr3_aa: CASRPQGPNEHDTQYF

clone_size: -
v_call: TRBV4-1
d_call: -
j_call: TRBJ2-1
cdr3_nt: TGCGCCAGCAGCCAAGGAGTCCGTAATGAGCAGTTCTTC
cdr3_aa: CASSQGVRNEQFF

clone_size: -
v_call: TRBV27
d_call: TRBD1
j_call: TRBJ2-5
cdr3_nt: TGTGCCAGCAGTTTCTCGAGGACAGGAATTATCCAAGAGACCCAGTACTTC
cdr3_aa: CASSFSRTGIIQETQYF

clone_size: -
v_call: TRBV20-1
d_call: -
j_call: TRBJ2-2
cdr3_nt: TGCAGTGCTAGACCTCCCAGCGGGCCCTCCGGGGAGCTGTTTTTT
cdr3_aa: CSARPPSGPSGELFF

clone_size: -
v_call: TRBV7-2
d_call: -
j_call: TRBJ2-7
cdr3_nt: TGTGCCAGCAGCATCCGGGACGGTAACTACGAGCAGTACTTC
cdr3_aa: CASSIRDGNYEQYF